This T cell receptor beta chain derives from a study of shared clonotypes between healthy human individuals. The CDR3 spans 13 residues. Naive CD8 cells were CD45RO-negative, positively selected for CCR7, excluding terminally differentiated effector memory CD45RA+ cells. The data were produced by immunoSEQ multiplex PCR, yet TCRdb's version contains in-frame clones alone and is incomplete. The sample lists some 2,100,000 clones; approximately 94% were seen once. The receptor was isolated from a man aged 18 to 29 in good health. Some clones in this sample may be carry-over from other donors' samples. The chain combines TRBV21-1 with TRBJ1-1. TRBV21-1 is a recognized pseudogene. The material sequenced was naive CD8+ T cells from PBMCs. DNA for the CDR3: TGTGCCAGCAGCAAACAGAGCACTTCTGAAGCTTTCTTT. Its translation is CASSKQSTSEAFF.